This entry lists 7 T cell receptor beta chains sequenced from one sample in a study of regulatory T cells in long-lasting Graves disease. Both iRepertoire HTBI primers and Arm-PCR of CDR3 regions were used to build the TCR beta libraries. Each CDR3 protein is one row after TCRdb ran MiXCR on the multiplex PCR reads. The table has about 530,000 distinct CDR3 sequences, 15% to 20% seen once. Time point given: newly diagnosed GD, antithyroid drugs for less than 3 months. Scientists built the TCR library using RNA that was extracted from PBMCs. Separately, the same data were catalogued under a study of T cells in Graves' hyperthyroidism and ophthalmopathy.

The input for sequencing was peripheral blood mononuclear cells (PBMCs), taken at new diagnosis, from a patient treated with antithyroid drugs. These TCRs come from a woman aged 35 to 60 with Graves disease.

This clonotype was seen at least ten times. The chain joins TRBV5-1 to TRBJ1-2, with D uncertain. Germline lookup yields CDR1 SGHRS and CDR2 YFSETQ. The CDR3 consists of 15 residues. V lost 4 bases and J 3 bases, leaving 16 bases between the germline ends. CDR3 residues: CASSPARQVDYGYTF. CDR3 coding DNA: TGCGCCAGCAGCCCCGCGCGGCAGGTGGACTATGGCTACACCTTC. Supplemented by reference TRBV5-1 and TRBJ1-2, the full variable domain reads KAGVTQTPRYLIKTRGQQVTLSCSPISGHRSVSWYQQTPGQGLQFLFEYFSETQRNKGNFPGRFSGRQFSNSRSEMNVSTLELGDSALYLCASSPARQVDYGYTFGSGTRLTVV.

This clonotype has at least ten counts. J is TRBJ2-7 and V is TRBV3-1; 7 positions agree with TRBD1. The V gene's germline CDR1 is LGHDT and CDR2 YNNKEL (reference sequence). With 0 bases clipped from V and 2 bases from J, the junction kept 7 bases outside the gene matches. The CDR3 is 16 amino acids. The CDR3 is CASSQDLETGTYEQYF. The CDR3 DNA is TGTGCCAGCAGCCAAGACCTGGAGACAGGGACCTACGAGCAGTACTTC.

Notes on this clonotype: At one end, the junction sequence differs from germline, possibly due to a read error. The J gene is TRBJ2-7, the V gene TRBV4-1, with a tentative D call TRBD1 (5 bases). The germline gives CDR1 MGHRA, CDR2 YSYEKL. The CDR3 consists of 15 residues. The CDR3 coding sequence is TGCGCCAGCAGCCAAGATATGCAGGGTTCCTACGAGCAGCACTTC. Translating it yields CASSQDMQGSYEQHF.

This clonotype showed up just a few times. V usage is TRBV4-1 and J usage is TRBJ1-4; 9 positions match TRBD1. The CDR3 runs 15 residues. The germline CDR1 and CDR2 sequences are MGHRA and YSYEKL. J lost 5 bases, V lost 4 bases, and 5 bases had no gene match. CDR3 loop: CASSLTGGVNEKLFF. The CDR3 DNA reads as TGCGCCAGCAGCCTCACAGGGGGCGTCAATGAAAAACTGTTTTTT.

This chain uses TRBV4-2 with TRBJ2-7; no firm D call. Trimming pared 0 bases from V and 2 bases from J, leaving 11 bases between. The CDR3 sequence is 15 residues long. Germline assignment: CDR1 LGHNA and CDR2 YNFKEQ. In nucleotides, the CDR3 is TGTGCCAGCAGCCAAGATATCAGCTTTACCTACGAGCAGTACTTC. It yields the protein CASSQDISFTYEQYF.

This sequence joins TRBV6-1 and TRBJ1-2; 9 nucleotides line up with TRBD1. CDR1 is MNHNS, CDR2 SASEGT, per germline. With V trimmed by 7 bases and J by 5 bases, 5 bases remained unmatched. This CDR3 is 13 amino acids long. The CDR3, as DNA: TGTGCCAGCACCCTGGGACAGGGATATGGCTACACCTTC. Translating gives CASTLGQGYGYTF.

The gene calls are TRBV29-1 and TRBJ2-7; 7 bases are shared with TRBD2. J gave up 0 bases and V 7 bases, and 3 bases lay outside the gene matches. The CDR3 is 12 residues long. Germline CDR1 SQVTM, CDR2 ANQGSEA. The CDR3: CSGKRGSYEQYF. The CDR3, as DNA: TGCAGCGGTAAGCGGGGCTCCTACGAGCAGTACTTC.